The 12 T cell receptor beta chains reported below all come from one sample, sequenced in a study of T-cell reconstitution after alpha-beta-depleted transplantation in children (dated by TCRdb to about 2016). The library relied on PCR. TCRdb shows the sequencer as Illumina HiSeq 2500. Molecular barcoding was employed in the preparation of TCR libraries, with unique molecular identifiers being used to normalize TCRbeta repertoire quantification. The raw public data were reprocessed by TCRdb itself: fastp quality trimming at Q25, MiXCR clonotype calling, in-frame beta chains only. Each CDR3 protein appears once, grouped with its most common genes and DNA. For this sample the table gives 580,000 or so distinct CDR3 sequences, of which more than 20% were detected only once. 12% to 15% of the sample is taken by the ten largest. The treatment or condition label, read with the paper, signifies: allogeneic hematopoietic cell transplantation with graft depleted of TCRalphabeta T cells and CD19 B cells.

Specimen: PBMCs, mostly from graft donor cells, collected 360 days after TCRalphabeta/CD19-depleted stem cell transplant. These receptors all stem from a boy younger than two who had a stem cell transplant for acute myeloid leukemia, so the T cells may come from the graft donor.

In this sample, this clonotype turned up many times. V usage is TRBV5-1 and J usage is TRBJ2-7; D is perhaps TRBD1 or TRBD2 (6 bases each). The germline V and J ends were trimmed by 1 base and 4 bases, with 15 bases remaining between them. The CDR3 has 15 amino acids. Germline lookup yields CDR1 SGHRS and CDR2 YFSETQ. CDR3 DNA: TGCGCCAGCAGCTTGCAGGGGAGGAATCTGTACGAGCAGTACTTC. This codes for CASSLQGRNLYEQYF.

Remarks on this clonotype: This clone may be a read error of a much larger clone one base away. No conserved phenylalanine or tryptophan is present at the end of the CDR3, so a read error is the likely explanation. The V call is TRBV11-2, the J call TRBJ2-1; 14 bases are a match to TRBD2. Germline V gives CDR1 SGHAT, CDR2 FQNNGV. With V trimmed by 5 bases and J by 3 bases, 15 bases remained unmatched. CDR3 length equals 20 residues. CDR3 DNA: TGTGCCAGCAGCCATAGACTAGCGGGGGGGCAGGAGAAGTACTACAATGAGCAGTTCTAC. It translates to CASSHRLAGGQEKYYNEQFY.

J is TRBJ2-5 and V is TRBV11-2; D gene unclear. V was trimmed by 3 bases and J by 2 bases, leaving 22 bases between them. The CDR3 sequence is 18 residues long. Germline V CDR1 and CDR2: SGHAT, FQNNGV. CDR3 protein: CASSFRARERALQETQYF. CDR3 sequence (DNA): TGTGCCAGCAGCTTTCGGGCCCGAGAAAGAGCCTTACAAGAGACCCAGTACTTC.

The chain recombines TRBV20-1 with TRBJ1-1; 10 nucleotides line up with TRBD1. Germline loops: CDR1 DFQATT, CDR2 SNEGSKA (reference sequence). This CDR3 has 16 residues. V gave up 5 bases and J gave up 3 bases; unmatched junction bases: 12. The CDR3 DNA sequence: TGCAGTGCTTTCGACAGGGGGCGAATGTGGGACACTGAAGCTTTCTTT. The encoded protein is CSAFDRGRMWDTEAFF.

This chain joins TRBV28 and TRBJ2-7, with 9 bases aligning to TRBD1. CDR1 and CDR2 from the germline V gene are MDHEN and SYDVKM. J was trimmed by 3 bases and V by 3 bases; bases with no gene match: 3. This CDR3 contains 14 residues. This chain's CDR3 is CASSFGDRDYEQYV. The CDR3 coding sequence is TGTGCCAGCAGTTTCGGGGACAGGGACTACGAGCAGTACGTC.

This clonotype was seen many times. This rearrangement joins TRBV5-1 to TRBJ2-2, with D uncertain. Between the trimmed V and J ends, which lost 2 bases and 2 bases, there was a span of 7 bases. The germline gives CDR1 SGHRS, CDR2 YFSETQ. This CDR3 is 14 amino acids long. Written as DNA, the CDR3 is TGCGCCAGCAGCTTTGAACAAAACACCGGGGAGCTGTTTTTT. It encodes CASSFEQNTGELFF.

This clonotype came up a few times. The chain has TRBV12-3 or TRBV12-4 and TRBJ2-5, with 9 bases lining up with TRBD1. With 3 bases clipped from V and 2 bases from J, the junction kept 7 bases outside the gene matches. This CDR3 is built from 16 residues. CDR3 loop: CASSFGQGFGQETQYF. DNA of the CDR3: TGTGCCAGCAGTTTCGGACAGGGGTTTGGGCAAGAGACCCAGTACTTC.

This clonotype was seen ten or more times. The chain joins TRBV12-3 or TRBV12-4 to TRBJ1-6; no definite D call. The ends were cut back, 7 bases at V and 10 bases at J, with 11 bases in the middle. CDR3 length equals 12 residues. CDR3 nucleotides: TGTGCCAGCAACCGGGGAGGCTCACCCCTCCACTTT. It yields the protein CASNRGGSPLHF.

This clonotype was recorded many times. The V and J genes are TRBV3-1 and TRBJ2-1; perhaps TRBD2 as D (5 bases). Looked up from germline, CDR1 is LGHDT and CDR2 is YNNKEL (reference sequence). With 3 bases removed from V and 1 base from J, the gap between germline ends came to 13 bases. This CDR3 region has 16 residues. The DNA for the CDR3 is TGTGCCAGCAGCCAGGGAGCGGCGGGTTCCTACAATGAGCAGTTCTTC. This gives the protein CASSQGAAGSYNEQFF.

The chain links TRBV6-2 or TRBV6-3 to TRBJ1-1; possibly TRBD1 for D (5 bases). Trimming cost V 5 bases and J 8 bases, with 18 bases left between them. Looked up from germline, CDR1 is MNHEY and CDR2 is SVGEGT. The CDR3 length is 14 residues. CDR3 residues: CASSNSGLPSEAFF. The CDR3 region has the DNA TGTGCCAGCAGTAATTCGGGGCTTCCCTCCGAAGCTTTCTTT.

V usage is TRBV20-1 and J usage is TRBJ2-1, with 11 bases fitting TRBD2. The CDR3 runs 17 residues. CDR1 and CDR2 from the germline V gene are DFQATT and SNEGSKA (reference sequence). The trim removed 3 bases at V and 6 bases at J, leaving 13 bases unmatched. The CDR3 DNA follows: TGCAGTGCTAGTCTCGGAGTAGCGGGGGGGCAGGTCAATGAGCAGTTCTTC. Translating gives CSASLGVAGGQVNEQFF.

This clonotype was picked up many times. The chain recombines TRBV20-1 with TRBJ2-2, with D perhaps matching TRBD2 (7 bases). Germline assignment: CDR1 DFQATT and CDR2 SNEGSKA (reference sequence). V was clipped by 5 bases and J by 0 bases, with 16 bases between them. There are 16 residues in the CDR3. Written as DNA, the CDR3 is TGCAGTGCTGGCCGGGGGGCGATCGCGAACACCGGGGAGCTGTTTTTT. This sequence encodes CSAGRGAIANTGELFF.